The 20 T cell receptor beta chains below were found in one sample sequenced in a study of response to subunit inactivated influenza vaccine. One entry per CDR3 protein results from TCRdb running MiXCR on the RT-PCR reads. The table lists approximately 500,000 distinct CDR3 sequences, less than 25% of them singletons. These data are also associated with another study on T cells expressing NK-cell markers. That report adds: UMIs were included in TCR beta cDNA generated by 5'RACE template switching.

This sample comprised CD4+ T cells sorted from PBMCs, obtained 11 to 12 days after vaccination. These receptor sequences come from a man in his forties or fifties who received an inactivated influenza vaccine.

This clonotype was counted between two and nine times. This rearrangement joins TRBV28 to TRBJ2-7, with 10 bases aligning to TRBD2. Trimming removed 5 bases from V and 2 bases from J; junction bases left unmatched: 12. The CDR3 totals 17 residues. Germline CDR1 MDHEN, CDR2 SYDVKM. The DNA for the CDR3 is TGTGCCAGCAGTCTTCCCCCGGGACTAGCGCTTACCTACGAGCAGTACTTC. This sequence encodes CASSLPPGLALTYEQYF.

The gene calls are TRBV12-3 or TRBV12-4 and TRBJ2-1; TRBD2 matches at 7 bases. CDR3 size: 16 residues. V lost 3 bases and J lost 7; bases outside the gene matches: 12. As DNA, the CDR3 is TGTGCCAGCAGTTTTCGAAGGTCTAGCGGACGAAATGAGCAGTTCTTC. Translating gives CASSFRRSSGRNEQFF.

This clonotype showed up just a few times. The genes are TRBV4-1 and TRBJ2-2; TRBD1 agrees at 7 bases. Germline V gene lookup returns CDR1 MGHRA and CDR2 YSYEKL. This CDR3 is built from 18 residues. After removal of 0 bases from V and 0 bases from J, the junction contained 7 bases not matched to a gene. The CDR3 is CASSQDGDSFANTGELFF. The CDR3 nucleotides are TGCGCCAGCAGCCAAGATGGGGACAGCTTCGCGAACACCGGGGAGCTGTTTTTT.

Many counts were recorded for this clonotype. The CDR3 nucleotides read TGTGCCAGCAGCTTGGAGGGCATTGGGGGAACAGATACGCAGTATTTT. Translating gives CASSLEGIGGTDTQYF. The J gene is TRBJ2-3, the V gene TRBV5-5; possibly TRBD1 or TRBD2 for D (5 bases each). This CDR3 is built from 16 residues. V was shortened by 0 bases and J by 3 bases, with 14 bases between the two germline ends. Germline lookup yields CDR1 SGHKS and CDR2 YYEKEE (reference sequence).

The V call is TRBV5-5, the J call TRBJ1-4, with 8 bases identical to TRBD1. Germline lookup yields CDR1 SGHKS and CDR2 YYEKEE (reference sequence). With V trimmed by 4 bases and J by 5 bases, 4 bases remained unmatched. This CDR3 has 14 residues. The CDR3 coding sequence is TGTGCCAGCAGCCTGACAGGGGTCAATGAAAAACTGTTTTTT. Translated, it gives CASSLTGVNEKLFF.

This chain connects TRBV5-1 to TRBJ2-7; unclear D gene. V was trimmed by 0 bases and J by 3 bases, leaving 19 bases between them. This CDR3 region has 17 residues. In germline, CDR1 is SGHRS, CDR2 YFSETQ. CDR3 in DNA: TGCGCCAGCAGCTTGGGACCGACAAGCGAGAGGAGCTACGAGCAGTACTTC. Encoded protein: CASSLGPTSERSYEQYF. The entire variable domain, with the rest obtained from reference TRBV5-1 and TRBJ2-7, is as follows: KAGVTQTPRYLIKTRGQQVTLSCSPISGHRSVSWYQQTPGQGLQFLFEYFSETQRNKGNFPGRFSGRQFSNSRSEMNVSTLELGDSALYLCASSLGPTSERSYEQYFGPGTRLTVT.

The chain uses TRBV3-1 and TRBJ2-2, with D uncertain. V gave up 3 bases and J gave up 7 bases, with 9 bases separating them. The V gene's germline CDR1 is LGHDT and CDR2 YNNKEL (reference sequence). This CDR3 is built from 13 residues. CDR3 nucleotide sequence: TGTGCCAGCAGCCACGGACGCCACGGGGAGCTGTTTTTT. Its protein is CASSHGRHGELFF.

This clonotype was found a few times. The chain couples TRBV4-2 to TRBJ2-1; D might be TRBD2 (6 bases). Trimming cost V 0 bases and J 9 bases, with 9 bases left between them. The CDR3 length is 13 residues. Looked up from germline, CDR1 is LGHNA and CDR2 is YNFKEQ. This CDR3 is CASSQDVAVEQFF. CDR3 bases: TGTGCCAGCAGCCAAGATGTAGCGGTTGAGCAGTTCTTC.

This chain links TRBV6-1 with TRBJ1-1; perhaps TRBD1 as D (6 bases). CDR1 is MNHNS, CDR2 SASEGT, per germline. This CDR3 comprises 14 residues. Trimming removed 10 bases at V and 3 bases at J, with 18 bases between. CDR3 region: CAIEGVGEDTEAFF. For the CDR3, the DNA is TGTGCCATTGAGGGGGTTGGCGAGGACACTGAAGCTTTCTTT.

In its sample, this clonotype was seen a few times. The chain employs TRBV4-1 and TRBJ1-5; no clear D. This CDR3 comprises 15 residues. V gave up 2 bases and J gave up 1 base, with 9 bases separating them. CDR1 is MGHRA, CDR2 YSYEKL, per germline. CDR3 nucleotides: TGCGCCAGCAGCCAAACTGGAGGGAGCAATCAGCCCCAGCATTTT. It is translated as CASSQTGGSNQPQHF.

In this sample, this clonotype turned up many times. This chain uses TRBV7-6 with TRBJ2-1; a weak D match, TRBD2 (5 bases). V shed 1 base and J shed 3 bases, with 10 bases lying between them. Looked up from germline, CDR1 is SGHVS and CDR2 is FNYEAQ. The CDR3 consists of 15 residues. The DNA for the CDR3 is TGTGCCAGCAGCTTAGGAACTAGTAACTACAATGAGCAGTTCTTC. Encoded protein: CASSLGTSNYNEQFF.

This clonotype was counted at least ten times. This chain joins TRBV12-3 or TRBV12-4 and TRBJ1-2, with unresolved D. The CDR3 is 13 residues long. V was clipped by 3 bases and J by 8 bases, with 13 bases between them. CDR3 DNA: TGTGCCAGCAGTTTCACTGGGGTTCGGGGCTACACCTTC. It codes for CASSFTGVRGYTF.

The chain has TRBV20-1 and TRBJ2-5, with D uncertain. The CDR3 totals 13 residues. V was pared by 3 bases and J by 1 base, with 9 bases between. Per germline, CDR1 DFQATT and CDR2 SNEGSKA (reference sequence). CDR3 residues: CSASIGPQETQYF. The CDR3 region has the DNA TGCAGTGCTAGCATAGGACCCCAAGAGACCCAGTACTTC.

A word on this clonotype: A much larger clone lies a single base off, so this may be a read error. The V gene is TRBV12-3 or TRBV12-4, the J gene TRBJ1-2; D is ambiguous. Trimming took off 3 bases at V and 1 base at J, with 3 bases between the two ends. This CDR3 has 12 residues. The CDR3 DNA reads as TGTGCCAGCAGTTTCCATAACTATGGCTACACCTTC. Its protein is CASSFHNYGYTF.

This clonotype has more than one count but fewer than ten. The chain joins TRBV28 to TRBJ2-1, with TRBD1 as a possible D gene (5 bases). The germline CDR1 and CDR2 sequences are MDHEN and SYDVKM. V was shortened by 4 bases and J by 9 bases, with 22 bases between the two germline ends. This CDR3 comprises 16 residues. DNA for the CDR3: TGTGCCAGCAGTTCTGACAGAGCACCCCCCTGGATTGAGCAGTTCTTC. Translation gives CASSSDRAPPWIEQFF.

The chain has TRBV9 and TRBJ2-5; the D gene is possibly TRBD1 (6 bases). V was cut by 3 bases and J by 4 bases, with 16 bases left in between. The CDR3 runs 15 residues. Germline CDR1 SGDLS, CDR2 YYNGEE. CDR3 nucleotides: TGTGCCAGCAGCGCTCAGACAGGTGGAGGAGAGACCCAGTACTTC. Its protein is CASSAQTGGGETQYF.

This clonotype was observed a few times. The chain links TRBV12-3 or TRBV12-4 to TRBJ2-5, with unresolved D. The ends were cut back, 7 bases at V and 9 bases at J, with 18 bases in the middle. The CDR3 sequence is 13 residues long. The CDR3 coding sequence is TGTGCCAGCACCTCTCCCAGAACACGGGCCCAGTACTTC. This translates into CASTSPRTRAQYF.

This clonotype was seen a few times. The chain combines TRBV6-2 or TRBV6-3 with TRBJ2-7, with D possibly being TRBD1 or TRBD2 (5 bases each). The CDR3 loop spans 14 amino acids. The V gene lost 0 bases and the J gene lost 5 bases, with 11 bases spanning the gap. Germline loops: CDR1 MNHEY, CDR2 SVGEGT. The CDR3 nucleotides are TGTGCCAGCAGTTACTCGGGACGGTCCCACGAGCAGTACTTC. Its translation: CASSYSGRSHEQYF.

The rearrangement links TRBV11-2 to TRBJ2-3; no clear D gene. The length of the CDR3 is 15 residues. Looked up from germline, CDR1 is SGHAT and CDR2 is FQNNGV. The V end lost 5 bases, the J end lost 8 bases, and 20 bases lay between the germline ends. The DNA of the CDR3 is TGTGCCAGCAGCCGTCCTGGATCTCGGCAGCCTACGCAGTATTTT. Translating gives CASSRPGSRQPTQYF.

This sequence joins TRBV18 and TRBJ2-1; TRBD2 agrees at 9 bases. Per germline, CDR1 KGHSH and CDR2 LQKENI. The CDR3 length is 15 residues. The trim removed 2 bases at V and 6 bases at J, leaving 5 bases unmatched. CDR3 sequence (DNA): TGTGCCAGCTCACCAGGGACTAGCTCCCTCAATGAGCAGTTCTTC. This gives the protein CASSPGTSSLNEQFF.